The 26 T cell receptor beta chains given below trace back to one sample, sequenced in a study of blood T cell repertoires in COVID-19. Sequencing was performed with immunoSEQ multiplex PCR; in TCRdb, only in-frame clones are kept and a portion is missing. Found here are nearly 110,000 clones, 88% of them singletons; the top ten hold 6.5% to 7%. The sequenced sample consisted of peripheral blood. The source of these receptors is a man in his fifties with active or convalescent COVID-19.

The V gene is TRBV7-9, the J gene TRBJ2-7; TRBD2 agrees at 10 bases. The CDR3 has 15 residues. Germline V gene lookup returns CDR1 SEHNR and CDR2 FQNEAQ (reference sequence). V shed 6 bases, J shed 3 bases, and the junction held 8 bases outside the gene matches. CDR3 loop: CASSLGTSEIYEQYF. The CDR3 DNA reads TGTGCCAGCAGTCTCGGGACTAGCGAAATCTACGAGCAGTACTTC.

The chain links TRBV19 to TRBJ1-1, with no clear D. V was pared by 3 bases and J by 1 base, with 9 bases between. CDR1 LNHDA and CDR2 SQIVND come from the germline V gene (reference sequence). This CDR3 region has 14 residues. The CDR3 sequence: CASSIRAQNTEAFF. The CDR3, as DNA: TGTGCCAGTAGTATCCGCGCCCAGAACACTGAAGCTTTCTTT. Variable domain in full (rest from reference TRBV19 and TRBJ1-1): DGGITQSPKYLFRKEGQNVTLSCEQNLNHDAMYWYRQDPGQGLRLIYYSQIVNDFQKGDIAEGYSVSREKKESFPLTVTSAQKNPTAFYLCASSIRAQNTEAFFGQGTRLTVV.

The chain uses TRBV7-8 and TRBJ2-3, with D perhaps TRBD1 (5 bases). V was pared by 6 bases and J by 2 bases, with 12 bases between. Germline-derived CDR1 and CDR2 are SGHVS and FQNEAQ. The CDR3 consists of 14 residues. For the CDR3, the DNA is TGTGCCAGCAGACGTGACAGATTCACAGATACGCAGTATTTT. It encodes CASRRDRFTDTQYF.

CDR3 nucleotides: TGTGCCAGCAGCCAAATGGGGCTTAGCTATAATTCACCCCTCCACTTT. Translated, it gives CASSQMGLSYNSPLHF. The chain uses TRBV3-1 (or the pseudogene TRBV3-2) and TRBJ1-6; D possibly corresponds to TRBD1 (5 bases). This CDR3 contains 16 residues. Germline CDR1 and CDR2: LGHDT and YNNKEL (reference sequence). Trimming shortened V by 2 bases and J by 3 bases, and 11 bases separated the two germline ends.

For the CDR3, the DNA is TGCGCCAGCAGCCAGGACAGCGTCACAGATACGCAGTATTTT. Amino acid sequence: CASSQDSVTDTQYF. The rearrangement links TRBV5-1 to TRBJ2-3; tentatively, D is TRBD1 (6 bases). Germline V gene data show CDR1 as SGHRS and CDR2 as YFSETQ. CDR3 length: 14 residues. Between the trimmed V and J ends, which lost 4 bases and 2 bases, there was a span of 11 bases.

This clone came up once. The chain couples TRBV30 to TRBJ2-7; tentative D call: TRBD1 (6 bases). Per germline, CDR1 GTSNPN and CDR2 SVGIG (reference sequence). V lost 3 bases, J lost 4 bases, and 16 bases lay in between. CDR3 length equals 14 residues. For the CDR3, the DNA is TGTGCCTGGAGCCTTCTCAGGGGCCGGTACGAGCAGTACTTC. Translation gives CAWSLLRGRYEQYF.

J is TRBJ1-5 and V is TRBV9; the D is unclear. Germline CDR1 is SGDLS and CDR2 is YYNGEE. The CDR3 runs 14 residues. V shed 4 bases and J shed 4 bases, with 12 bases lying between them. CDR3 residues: CASSPDPGNQPQHF. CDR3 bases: TGTGCCAGCAGCCCGGATCCGGGGAATCAGCCCCAGCATTTT. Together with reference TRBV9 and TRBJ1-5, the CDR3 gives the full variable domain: DSGVTQTPKHLITATGQRVTLRCSPRSGDLSVYWYQQSLDQGLQFLIQYYNGEERAKGNILERFSAQQFPDLHSELNLSSLELGDSALYFCASSPDPGNQPQHFGDGTRLSIL.

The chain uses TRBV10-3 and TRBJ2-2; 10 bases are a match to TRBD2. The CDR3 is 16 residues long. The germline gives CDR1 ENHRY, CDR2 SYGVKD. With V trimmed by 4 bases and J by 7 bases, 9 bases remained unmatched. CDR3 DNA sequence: TGTGCCATCAGTGCGGCTAGCGGGAGTCGGGGCGGGGAGCTGTTTTTT. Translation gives CAISAASGSRGGELFF.

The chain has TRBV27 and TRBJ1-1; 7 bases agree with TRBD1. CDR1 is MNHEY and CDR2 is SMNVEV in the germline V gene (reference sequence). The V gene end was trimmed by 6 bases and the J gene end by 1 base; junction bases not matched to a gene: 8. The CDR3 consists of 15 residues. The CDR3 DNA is TGTGCCAGCAGGGTACGTAGGGGGCCGAACACTGAAGCTTTCTTT. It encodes CASRVRRGPNTEAFF.

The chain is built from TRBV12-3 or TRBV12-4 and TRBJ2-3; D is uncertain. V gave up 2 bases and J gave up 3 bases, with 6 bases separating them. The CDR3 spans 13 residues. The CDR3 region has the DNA TGTGCCAGCAGTTTATTAGCAACAGATACGCAGTATTTT. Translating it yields CASSLLATDTQYF.

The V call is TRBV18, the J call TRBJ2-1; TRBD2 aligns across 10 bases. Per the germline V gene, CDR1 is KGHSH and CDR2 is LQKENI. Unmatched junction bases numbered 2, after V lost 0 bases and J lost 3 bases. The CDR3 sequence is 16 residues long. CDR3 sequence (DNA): TGTGCCAGCTCACCACCGCTAGCGGGAGTCTACAATGAGCAGTTCTTC. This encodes CASSPPLAGVYNEQFF.

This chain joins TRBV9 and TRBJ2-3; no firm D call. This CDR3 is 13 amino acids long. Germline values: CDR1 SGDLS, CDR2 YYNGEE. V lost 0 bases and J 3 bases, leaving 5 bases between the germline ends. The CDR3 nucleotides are TGTGCCAGCAGCGTAGCTATGACAGATACGCAGTATTTT. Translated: CASSVAMTDTQYF.

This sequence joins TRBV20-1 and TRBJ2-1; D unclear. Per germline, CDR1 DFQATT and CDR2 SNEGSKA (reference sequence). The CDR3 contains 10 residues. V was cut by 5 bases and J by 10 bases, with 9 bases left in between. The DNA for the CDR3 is TGCAGTGCTGAGGATCAGGAGCAGTTCTTC. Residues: CSAEDQEQFF.

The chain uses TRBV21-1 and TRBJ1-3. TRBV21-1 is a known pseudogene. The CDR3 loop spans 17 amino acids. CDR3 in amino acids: CASSKRRRAGSGNTIYF. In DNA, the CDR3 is TGTGCCAGCAGCAAACGGCGGAGGGCCGGCTCTGGAAACACCATATATTTT.

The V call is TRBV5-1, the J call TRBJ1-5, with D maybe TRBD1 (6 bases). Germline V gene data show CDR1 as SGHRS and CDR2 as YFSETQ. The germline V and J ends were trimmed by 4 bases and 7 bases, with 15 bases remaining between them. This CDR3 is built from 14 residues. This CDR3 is CASSPGGEDQPQHF. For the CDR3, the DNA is TGCGCCAGCAGCCCTGGGGGCGAAGACCAGCCCCAGCATTTT.

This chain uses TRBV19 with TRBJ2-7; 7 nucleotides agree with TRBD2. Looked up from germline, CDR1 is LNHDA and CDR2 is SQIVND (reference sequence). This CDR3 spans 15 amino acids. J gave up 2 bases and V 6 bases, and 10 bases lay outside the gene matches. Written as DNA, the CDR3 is TGTGCCAGTAGGGCTAGCGGTAAAAGCACCTACGAGCAGTACTTC. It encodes CASRASGKSTYEQYF.

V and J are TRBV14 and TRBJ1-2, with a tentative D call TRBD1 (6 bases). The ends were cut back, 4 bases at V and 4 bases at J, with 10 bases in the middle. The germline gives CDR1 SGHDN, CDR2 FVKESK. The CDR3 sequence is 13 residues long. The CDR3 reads CASSLQGSYGYTF. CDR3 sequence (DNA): TGTGCCAGCAGCCTACAGGGTTCCTATGGCTACACCTTC.

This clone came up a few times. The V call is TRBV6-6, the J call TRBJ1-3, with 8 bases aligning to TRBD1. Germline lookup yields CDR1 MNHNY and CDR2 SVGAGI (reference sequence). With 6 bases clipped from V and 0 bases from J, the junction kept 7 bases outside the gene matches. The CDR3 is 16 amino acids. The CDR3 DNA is TGTGCCAGCAGGCCCGGACAGGGTCTCTCTGGAAACACCATATATTTT. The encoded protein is CASRPGQGLSGNTIYF.

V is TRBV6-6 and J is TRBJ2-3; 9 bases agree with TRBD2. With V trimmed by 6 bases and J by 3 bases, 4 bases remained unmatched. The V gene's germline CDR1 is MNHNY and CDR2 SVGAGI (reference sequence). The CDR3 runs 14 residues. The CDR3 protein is CASRAGGETDTQYF. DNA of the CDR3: TGTGCCAGCAGGGCGGGAGGGGAAACAGATACGCAGTATTTT.

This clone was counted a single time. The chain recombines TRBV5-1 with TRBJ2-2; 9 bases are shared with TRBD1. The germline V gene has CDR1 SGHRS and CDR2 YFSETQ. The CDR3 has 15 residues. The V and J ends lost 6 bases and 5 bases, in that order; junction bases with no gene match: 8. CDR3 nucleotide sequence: TGCGCCAGCACCCTATTAGGACAGGGGACCGGGGAGCTGTTTTTT. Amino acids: CASTLLGQGTGELFF.

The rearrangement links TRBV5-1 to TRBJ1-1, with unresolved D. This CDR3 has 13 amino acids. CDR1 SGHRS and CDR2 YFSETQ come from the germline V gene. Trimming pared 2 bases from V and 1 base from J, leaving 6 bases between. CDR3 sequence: CASSLAGNTEAFF. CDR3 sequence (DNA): TGCGCCAGCAGCTTAGCTGGGAACACTGAAGCTTTCTTT.

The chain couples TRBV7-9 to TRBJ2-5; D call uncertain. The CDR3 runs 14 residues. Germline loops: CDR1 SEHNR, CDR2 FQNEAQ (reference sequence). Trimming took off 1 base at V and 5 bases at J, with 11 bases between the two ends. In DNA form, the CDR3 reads TGTGCCAGCAGCTTAGAGGTGCGGCGGGAGACCCAGTACTTC. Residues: CASSLEVRRETQYF. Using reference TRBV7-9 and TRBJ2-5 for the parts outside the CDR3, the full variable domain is DTGVSQNPRHKITKRGQNVTFRCDPISEHNRLYWYRQTLGQGPEFLTYFQNEAQLEKSRLLSDRFSAERPKGSFSTLEIQRTEQGDSAMYLCASSLEVRRETQYFGPGTRLLVL.

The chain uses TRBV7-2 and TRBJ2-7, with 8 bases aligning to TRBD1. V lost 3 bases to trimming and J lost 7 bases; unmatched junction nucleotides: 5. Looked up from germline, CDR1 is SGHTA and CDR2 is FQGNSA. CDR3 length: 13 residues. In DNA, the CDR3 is TGTGCCAGCAGCTTTTCAGGGGGCGGGGAGCAGTACTTC. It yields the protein CASSFSGGGEQYF.

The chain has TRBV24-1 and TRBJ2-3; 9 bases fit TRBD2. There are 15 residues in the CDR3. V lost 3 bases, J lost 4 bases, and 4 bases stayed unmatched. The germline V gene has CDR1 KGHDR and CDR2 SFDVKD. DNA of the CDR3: TGTGCCACCAGTGATAGGGGGACTAGCTCAGATACGCAGTATTTT. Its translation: CATSDRGTSSDTQYF.

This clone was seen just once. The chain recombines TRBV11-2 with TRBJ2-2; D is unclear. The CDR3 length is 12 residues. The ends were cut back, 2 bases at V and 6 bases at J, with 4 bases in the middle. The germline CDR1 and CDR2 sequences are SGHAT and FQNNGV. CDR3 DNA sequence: TGTGCCAGCAGCTTAAGCTCCGGGGAGCTGTTTTTT. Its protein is CASSLSSGELFF.

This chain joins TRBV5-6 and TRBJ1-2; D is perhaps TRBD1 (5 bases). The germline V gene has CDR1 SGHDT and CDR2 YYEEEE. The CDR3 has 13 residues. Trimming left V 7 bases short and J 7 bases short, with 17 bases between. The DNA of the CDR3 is TGTGCCAGCTCATTTGGGGCGGGAAGTGGCTACACCTTC. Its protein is CASSFGAGSGYTF.